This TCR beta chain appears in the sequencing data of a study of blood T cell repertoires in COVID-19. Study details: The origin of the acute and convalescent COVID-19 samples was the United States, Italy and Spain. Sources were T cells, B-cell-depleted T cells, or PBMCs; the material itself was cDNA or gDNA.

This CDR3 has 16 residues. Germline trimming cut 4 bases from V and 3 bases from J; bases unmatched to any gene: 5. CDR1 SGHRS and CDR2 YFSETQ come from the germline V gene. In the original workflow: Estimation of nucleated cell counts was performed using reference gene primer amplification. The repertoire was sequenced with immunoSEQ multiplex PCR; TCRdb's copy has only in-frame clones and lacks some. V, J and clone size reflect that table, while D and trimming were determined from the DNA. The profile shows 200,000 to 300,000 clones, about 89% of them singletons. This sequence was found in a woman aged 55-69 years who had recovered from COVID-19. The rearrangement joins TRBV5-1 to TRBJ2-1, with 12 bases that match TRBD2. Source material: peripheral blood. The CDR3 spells CASSTPSGGVYNEQFF. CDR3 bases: TGCGCCAGCAGCACGCCTAGCGGGGGGGTCTACAATGAGCAGTTCTTC. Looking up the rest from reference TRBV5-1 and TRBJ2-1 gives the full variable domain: KAGVTQTPRYLIKTRGQQVTLSCSPISGHRSVSWYQQTPGQGLQFLFEYFSETQRNKGNFPGRFSGRQFSNSRSEMNVSTLELGDSALYLCASSTPSGGVYNEQFFGPGTRLTVL.